This TCR beta chain was obtained from a study of neurological immune-mediated disorders. Study outcomes and limitations: No expanded-clone CDR3 amino acid sequence recurred across subjects, suggesting private TCR-beta repertoires.

Germline CDR1 SGHVS, CDR2 FQNEAQ. The CDR3 sequence is 15 residues long. The cDNA was generated by 5'RACE with 10-nucleotide random UMIs. TCRdb itself ran the 5' RACE reads through MiXCR, one entry per CDR3 protein. The top ten clones hold about an eighth of a sample with 55,000 to 65,000 distinct CDR3 sequences, roughly 9.8% of them seen once. In the case of this clonotype: The antigen is not known. The junction does not match germline at one end; this may be a read error.

This sample's time point: longitudinal time-point 2. The unsorted libraries were prepared from 2 million PBMCs (stored at -80 C). The sequenced material came from PBMCs. The V gene is TRBV7-8, the J gene TRBJ2-2, with a weak D call TRBD2 (5 bases). The TCR originated in a man younger than 40 in good health. As DNA, the CDR3 is TGTGCCAGCAGCTTAAAAGGGTCTAACACCGGGGAGTTGGTTTTT. Translation gives CASSLKGSNTGELVF.